This T cell receptor (beta chain) stems from a study of blood T cell repertoires in COVID-19. Background on the study: COVID-19 samples collected from the United States, Italy and Spain covered acute and convalescent phases.

All enrollees were roughly 18 to 89 years old and from 25 or so US areas. Participants' own reports of clinical history determined their cohort assignment. V shed 4 bases, J shed 7 bases, and the junction held 6 bases outside the gene matches. CDR1 and CDR2 from the germline V gene are KGHDR and SFDVKD. The CDR3 sequence is 14 residues long. Libraries were prepared by immunoSEQ multiplex PCR; TCRdb keeps only in-frame clonotypes and omits some of them. The data show approximately 200,000 clones, with about four fifths seen just once and about 1.3% held by the top ten. The sequenced material came from PBMCs or T cells enriched from blood (not recorded which). The TCR comes from a woman between 35 and 50 years old with acute COVID-19. V and J are TRBV24-1 and TRBJ2-1; 7 positions agree with TRBD2. This CDR3 is CATSEAGVVNEQFF. CDR3 bases: TGTGCCACCAGTGAGGCGGGGGTAGTGAATGAGCAGTTCTTC.